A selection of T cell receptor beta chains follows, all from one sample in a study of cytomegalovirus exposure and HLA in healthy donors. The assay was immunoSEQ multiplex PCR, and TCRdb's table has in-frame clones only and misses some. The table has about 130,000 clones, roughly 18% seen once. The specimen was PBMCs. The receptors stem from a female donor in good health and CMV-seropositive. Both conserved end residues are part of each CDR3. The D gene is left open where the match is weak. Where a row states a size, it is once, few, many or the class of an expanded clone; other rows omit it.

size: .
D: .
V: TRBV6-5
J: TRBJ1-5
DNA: TGTGCCAGCAGTTACACAGGCAATCAGCCCCAGCATTTT
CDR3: CASSYTGNQPQHF

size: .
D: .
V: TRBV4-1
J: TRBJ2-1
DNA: TGCGCCAGCAGCCAAGATCTCGGTAACAATGAGCAGTTCTTC
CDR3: CASSQDLGNNEQFF

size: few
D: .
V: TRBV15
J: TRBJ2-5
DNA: TGTGCCACCTTGGACTCAAGAGATGTGGAGACCCAGTACTTC
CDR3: CATLDSRDVETQYF

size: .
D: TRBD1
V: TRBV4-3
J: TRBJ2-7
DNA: TGCGCCAGCAGCCAATCCGGACAGGGGGGTTACGAGCAGTACTTC
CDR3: CASSQSGQGGYEQYF

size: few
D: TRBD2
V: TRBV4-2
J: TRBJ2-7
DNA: TGTGCCAGCAGCCAAGATGCGTCTAGCGGACTTACCTCCTACGAGCAGTACTTC
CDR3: CASSQDASSGLTSYEQYF

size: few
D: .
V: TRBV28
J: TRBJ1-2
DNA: TGTGCCAGCAGAAGAGGTAACTATGGCTACACCTTC
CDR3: CASRRGNYGYTF

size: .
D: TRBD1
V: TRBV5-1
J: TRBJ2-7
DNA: TGCGCCAGCAGCTTGGCCCCGGCACAGGGGGTAACCTACGAGCAGTACTTC
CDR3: CASSLAPAQGVTYEQYF

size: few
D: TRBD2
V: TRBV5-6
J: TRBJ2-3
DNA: TGTGCCAGCGGTAACTCTAGCGGGGGGGCAGATACGCAGTATTTT
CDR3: CASGNSSGGADTQYF

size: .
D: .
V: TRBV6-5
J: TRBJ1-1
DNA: TGTGCCAGCAGTTCATCGCTGGCCCTGATGAACACTGAAGCTTTCTTT
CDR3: CASSSSLALMNTEAFF

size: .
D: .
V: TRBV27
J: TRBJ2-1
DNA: TGTGCCAGCAGTGGAGGGAGATCCTACAATGAGCAGTTCTTC
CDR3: CASSGGRSYNEQFF

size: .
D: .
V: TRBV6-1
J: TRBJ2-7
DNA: TGTGCCAGCAGTGCCTACTTTGGCTACGAGCAGTACTTC
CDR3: CASSAYFGYEQYF

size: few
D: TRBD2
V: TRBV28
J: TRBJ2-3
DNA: TGTGCCAGCAGTTTAGAGCGGGGCTTAGCACGGGATACGCAGTATTTT
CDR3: CASSLERGLARDTQYF

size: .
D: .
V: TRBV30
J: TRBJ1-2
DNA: TGTGCCTGGAGGGGGTTGGGAGGTCGTGGCTACACCTTC
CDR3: CAWRGLGGRGYTF

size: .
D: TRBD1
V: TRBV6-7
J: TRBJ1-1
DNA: TGTGCCAGCAGTCCAGACAGGGGGCGGTTGGGTTTGAACACTGAAGCTTTCTTT
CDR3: CASSPDRGRLGLNTEAFF

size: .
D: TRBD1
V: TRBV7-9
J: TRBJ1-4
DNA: TGTGCCAGCAGCCCCCGGCGGACAGGGGATGAAAAACTGTTTTTT
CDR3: CASSPRRTGDEKLFF

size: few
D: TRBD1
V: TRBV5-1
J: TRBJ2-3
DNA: TGCGCCAGCAGCTTGGGACAGGGGAGAGATACGCAGTATTTT
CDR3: CASSLGQGRDTQYF

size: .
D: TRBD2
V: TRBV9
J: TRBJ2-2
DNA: TGTGCCAGCGGGAGCGGGGGGGCCGTTCCGAACACCGGGGAGCTGTTTTTT
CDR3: CASGSGGAVPNTGELFF

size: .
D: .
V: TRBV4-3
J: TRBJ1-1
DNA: TGCGCCAGCAGCCAAAATCGGGGGACCGAAGCTTTCTTT
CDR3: CASSQNRGTEAFF

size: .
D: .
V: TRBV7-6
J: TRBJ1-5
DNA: TGTGCCAGCAGCTTAGCTAGATACAATCAGCCCCAGCATTTT
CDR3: CASSLARYNQPQHF

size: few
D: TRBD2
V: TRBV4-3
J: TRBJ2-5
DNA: TGCGCCAGCAGCCAACCCCCGGCTGGGGGAGGGGAGGAGACCCAGTACTTC
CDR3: CASSQPPAGGGEETQYF

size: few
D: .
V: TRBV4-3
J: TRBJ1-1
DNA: TGCGCCAGCAGCCAAGACAGGTTTTACACTGAAGCTTTCTTT
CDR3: CASSQDRFYTEAFF

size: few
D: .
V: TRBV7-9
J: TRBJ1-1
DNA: TGTGCCAGCAGATACTTTACAGGTACGAACACTGAAGCTTTCTTT
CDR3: CASRYFTGTNTEAFF